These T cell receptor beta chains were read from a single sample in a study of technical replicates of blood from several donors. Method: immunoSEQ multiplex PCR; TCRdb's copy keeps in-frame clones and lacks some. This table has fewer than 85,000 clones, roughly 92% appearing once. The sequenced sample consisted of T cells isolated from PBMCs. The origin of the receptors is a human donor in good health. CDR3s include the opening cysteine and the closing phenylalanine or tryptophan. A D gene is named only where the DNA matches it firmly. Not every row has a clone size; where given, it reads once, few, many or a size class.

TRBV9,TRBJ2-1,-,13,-,TGTGCCAGCAGCGTAGCGACAAACAATGAGCAGTTCTTC,CASSVATNNEQFF
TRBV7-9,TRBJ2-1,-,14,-,TGTGCCAGCAGACTTATGAGCTCCTACAATGAGCAGTTCTTC,CASRLMSSYNEQFF
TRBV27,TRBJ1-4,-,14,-,TGTGCCAGCACCCCCGGGACTCACAATGAAAAACTGTTTTTT,CASTPGTHNEKLFF
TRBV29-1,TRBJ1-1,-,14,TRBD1,TGCAGCGCCGGGTTGCAGGGGGCGCTGACTGAAGCTTTCTTT,CSAGLQGALTEAFF
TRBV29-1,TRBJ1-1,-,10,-,TGCAGCGGCCGAGAGACTGAAGCTTTCTTT,CSGRETEAFF
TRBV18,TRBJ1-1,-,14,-,TGTGCCAGCTCACCAGGCTTTCCTAACACTGAAGCTTTCTTT,CASSPGFPNTEAFF
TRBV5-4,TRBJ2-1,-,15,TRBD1,TGTGCCAGCAGCCTCACAGGGGGCCCTTCCAATGAGCAGTTCTTC,CASSLTGGPSNEQFF
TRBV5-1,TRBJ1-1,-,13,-,TGCGCCAGCAGGAGGGATTTGAACACTGAAGCTTTCTTT,CASRRDLNTEAFF
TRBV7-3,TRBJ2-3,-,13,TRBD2,TGTGCCACCTCGACTAGCGGCACAGATACGCAGTATTTT,CATSTSGTDTQYF
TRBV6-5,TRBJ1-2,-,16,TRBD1,TGTGCCAGCAGTTACTCGGCCTTACAGGGGCGGAAAGGCTACACCTTC,CASSYSALQGRKGYTF
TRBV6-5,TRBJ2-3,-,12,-,TGTGCCAGCAGTTACATCGGAGATACGCAGTATTTT,CASSYIGDTQYF
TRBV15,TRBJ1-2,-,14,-,TGTGCCACCACGGTTCGGGGGGCGGGCTATGGCTACACCTTC,CATTVRGAGYGYTF
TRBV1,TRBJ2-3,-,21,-,TGCACCAGCAGCCGATCGCTCGATCGGCTAGCGGGGAGCGGGGACACAGATACGCAGTATTTT,CTSSRSLDRLAGSGDTDTQYF
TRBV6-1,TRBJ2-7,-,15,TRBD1,TGTGCCGCGGTCAAGGGGGCCACCACCTCCTACGAGCAGTACTTC,CAAVKGATTSYEQYF
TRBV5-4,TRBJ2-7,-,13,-,TGTGCCAGCAGCTTGACTAGCACCTACGAGCAGTACTTC,CASSLTSTYEQYF
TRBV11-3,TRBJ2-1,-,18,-,TGTGCCAGCAGCTACCTGAGGGGGGCGGGAGAAGGCTACAATGAGCAGTTCTTC,CASSYLRGAGEGYNEQFF
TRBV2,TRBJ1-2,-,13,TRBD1,TGTGCCACCGGGGACAGCACTAACTATGGCTACACCTTC,CATGDSTNYGYTF
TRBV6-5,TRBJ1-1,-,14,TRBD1,TGTGCCAGCTCCCACAGGGGAGGAGGCACTGAAGCCTTCTTT,CASSHRGGGTEAFF
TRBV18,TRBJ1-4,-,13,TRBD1,TGTGCCAGCTCATGGGACAGGGTTGAAAAACTGTTTTTT,CASSWDRVEKLFF
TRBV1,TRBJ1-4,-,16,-,TGCACCAGCAGCCAAGGCGGGGGCAGGTCTAATGAAAAACTGTTTTTT,CTSSQGGGRSNEKLFF
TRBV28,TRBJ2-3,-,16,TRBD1,TGTGCCAGCGCCTCGGAGGACAGGGGGCTAAGGGATACGCAGTATTTT,CASASEDRGLRDTQYF
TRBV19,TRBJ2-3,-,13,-,TGTGCCAGTAGTATGACGGAGGGGGATACGCAGTATTTT,CASSMTEGDTQYF
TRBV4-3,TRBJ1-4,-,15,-,TGCGCCAGCAGCCAAGATCGAGGGCCGAAGGAAAAACTGTTTTTT,CASSQDRGPKEKLFF
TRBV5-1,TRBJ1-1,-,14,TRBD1,TGCGCCAGCAGCTTGTCAGGGGGGAGCACTGAAGCTTTCTTT,CASSLSGGSTEAFF
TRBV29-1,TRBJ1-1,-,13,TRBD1,TGCAGCGTTCGTCAGGGGGCAAACACTGAAGCTTTCTTT,CSVRQGANTEAFF
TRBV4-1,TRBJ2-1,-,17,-,TGCGCCAGCAGCCCAAGTTTTAAGTTGGGGGGCTACAATGAGCAGTTCTTC,CASSPSFKLGGYNEQFF
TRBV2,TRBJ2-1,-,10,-,TGTGCCAGCAGATCGGGTGAGCAGTTCTTC,CASRSGEQFF
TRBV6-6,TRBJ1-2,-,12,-,TGTGCCAGCAGTTACCAGCGGGATGGCTACACCTTC,CASSYQRDGYTF
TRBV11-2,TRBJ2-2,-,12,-,TGTGCCAGCAGCTTACTCACCGGGGAGCTGTTTTTT,CASSLLTGELFF
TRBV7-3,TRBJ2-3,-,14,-,TGTGCCAGCAGCTTGGGACATAGCACAGATACGCAGTATTTT,CASSLGHSTDTQYF
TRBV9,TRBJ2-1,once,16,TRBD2,TGTGCCAGCAGCGTAGAAGATAGCGGGGCTTACAATGAGCAGTTCTTC,CASSVEDSGAYNEQFF
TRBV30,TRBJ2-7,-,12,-,TGTGCCTGGAGTCCCCGTCCCTACGAGCAGTACTTC,CAWSPRPYEQYF
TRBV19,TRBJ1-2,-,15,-,TGTGCCATCTTACGTAGTCCAGGGAAAGGGTATGGCTACACCTTC,CAILRSPGKGYGYTF
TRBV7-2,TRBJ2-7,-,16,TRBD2,TGTGCCAGCAGCTTATTCGGGACTAGCTTTAATTACGAGCAGTACTTC,CASSLFGTSFNYEQYF
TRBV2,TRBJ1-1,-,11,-,TGTGCCAGCAGTCGGACTTCTGAAGCTTTCTTT,CASSRTSEAFF
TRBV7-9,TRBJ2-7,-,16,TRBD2,TGTGCCAGCAGCCCTCCACTAGCGGGAGGGCTTCACGAGCAGTACTTC,CASSPPLAGGLHEQYF
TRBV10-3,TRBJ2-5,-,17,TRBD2,TGTGCCATCAGTGAGTCGAAGACTAGCGGGTTCCAAGAGACCCAGTACTTC,CAISESKTSGFQETQYF